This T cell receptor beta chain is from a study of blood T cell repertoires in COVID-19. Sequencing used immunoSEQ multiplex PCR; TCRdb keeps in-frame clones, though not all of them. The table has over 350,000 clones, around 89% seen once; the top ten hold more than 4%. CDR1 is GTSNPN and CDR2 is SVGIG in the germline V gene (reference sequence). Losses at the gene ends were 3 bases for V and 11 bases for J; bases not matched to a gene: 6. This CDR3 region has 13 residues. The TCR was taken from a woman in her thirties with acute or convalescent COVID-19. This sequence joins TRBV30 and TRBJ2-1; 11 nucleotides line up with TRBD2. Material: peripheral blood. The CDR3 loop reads CAWRGASGGQQFF. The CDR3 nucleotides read TGTGCCTGGAGGGGAGCTAGCGGGGGGCAGCAGTTCTTC. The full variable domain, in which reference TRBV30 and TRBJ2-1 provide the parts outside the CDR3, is SQTIHQWPATLVQPVGSPLSLECTVEGTSNPNLYWYRQAAGRGLQLLFYSVGIGQISSEVPQNLSASRPQDRQFILSSKKLLLSDSGFYLCAWRGASGGQQFFGPGTRLTVL.